Listed below are T cell receptor beta chains from one sample, sequenced in a study of blood T cell repertoires in COVID-19. Only in-frame clones appear in the TCRdb table, and some are missing; sequencing was by immunoSEQ multiplex PCR. The sample holds under 300,000 clones, approximately 83% seen once. Sequencing was carried out using peripheral blood. Every receptor here comes from a woman of 80 years or more with acute or convalescent COVID-19. Both conserved end residues are part of each CDR3. A D gene is named only where the DNA matches it firmly. The size of a clone is reported for some rows only, either as once, few or many, or as a class for expanded clones.

TRBJ1-1 | NA | TRBV5-1 | NA | CASSPEVQNEAFF | TGCGCCAGCAGCCCGGAGGTCCAAAACGAAGCTTTCTTT
TRBJ2-7 | once | TRBV2 | NA | CASARQSSYEQYF | TGTGCCAGCGCAAGACAGAGCTCCTACGAGCAGTACTTC
TRBJ1-1 | NA | TRBV5-1 | TRBD1 | CASSLTGGAYTEAFF | TGCGCCAGCAGCTTGACAGGGGGCGCTTACACTGAAGCTTTCTTT
TRBJ2-3 | NA | TRBV5-4 | TRBD2 | CASSGRLAGGRVTDTQYF | TGTGCCAGCAGCGGACGACTAGCGGGGGGGCGAGTCACAGATACGCAGTATTTT
TRBJ1-1 | NA | TRBV5-1 | TRBD1 | CASNRQGADTEAFF | TGCGCCAGCAATAGACAGGGGGCTGACACTGAAGCTTTCTTT
TRBJ2-2 | NA | TRBV21-1 | NA | CASSPSPGELFF | TGTGCCAGCAGCCCTAGTCCCGGGGAGCTGTTTTTT
TRBJ2-7 | NA | TRBV18 | NA | CASSADRAGEQYF | TGTGCCAGCTCGGCCGACAGGGCGGGAGAGCAGTACTTC
TRBJ2-3 | NA | TRBV5-1 | TRBD1 | CASSPDRAPLYTQYF | TGCGCCAGCAGCCCGGACAGGGCCCCGCTCTATACGCAGTATTTT
TRBJ1-6 | NA | TRBV9 | NA | CASSAGGQGHSPLHF | TGTGCCAGCAGCGCGGGGGGGCAGGGTCATTCACCCCTCCACTTT
TRBJ2-7 | NA | TRBV9 | NA | CASSAGTPPTYEQYF | TGTGCCAGCAGCGCTGGGACACCGCCCACCTACGAGCAGTACTTC
TRBJ2-1 | NA | TRBV6-1 | TRBD2 | CASSEDLAGGQEQFF | TGTGCCAGCAGTGAAGACCTAGCGGGGGGGCAGGAGCAGTTCTTC
TRBJ2-1 | NA | TRBV19 | TRBD2 | CASSSAGGGGEQFF | TGTGCCAGTAGTTCGGCGGGGGGTGGCGGTGAGCAGTTCTTC
TRBJ2-2 | NA | TRBV19 | NA | CASSPRGAITGELFF | TGTGCCAGTAGCCCTCGGGGGGCGATCACCGGGGAGCTGTTTTTT
TRBJ1-5 | NA | TRBV3-1/TRBV3-2 | NA | CASSQEAGNQPQHF | TGTGCCAGCAGCCAAGAGGCGGGAAATCAGCCCCAGCATTTT
TRBJ2-5 | once | TRBV27 | NA | CASSPRGGQETQYF | TGTGCCAGCAGTCCCAGGGGTGGGCAAGAGACCCAGTACTTC
TRBJ1-3 | NA | TRBV6-1 | NA | CASSDRRDYSGNTIYF | TGTGCCAGCAGTGATCGTCGGGATTACTCTGGAAACACCATATATTTT
TRBJ2-7 | NA | TRBV25-1 | TRBD2 | CASGRGAGGPYEQYF | TGTGCCAGCGGCCGAGGAGCGGGGGGCCCCTACGAGCAGTACTTC
TRBJ2-7 | NA | TRBV9 | NA | CASRVQGPSSYEQYF | TGTGCCAGCAGAGTACAGGGCCCGAGCTCCTACGAGCAGTACTTC
TRBJ1-5 | NA | TRBV28 | NA | CASSRPGLYQPQHF | TGTGCCAGCAGCCGCCCCGGACTGTATCAGCCCCAGCATTTT
TRBJ2-1 | NA | TRBV7-2 | TRBD2 | CASSLLAGDYNEQFF | TGTGCCAGCAGCTTACTAGCGGGGGACTACAATGAGCAGTTCTTC
TRBJ2-3 | NA | TRBV7-9 | TRBD1 | CASSPGQGRRTDTQYF | TGTGCCAGCAGCCCGGGACAGGGGAGACGAACAGATACGCAGTATTTT
TRBJ2-7 | NA | TRBV18 | TRBD1 | CASEGEPGGPYEQYF | TGTGCCAGCGAAGGGGAGCCAGGGGGACCCTACGAGCAGTACTTC
TRBJ2-7 | few | TRBV30 | NA | CAWSVGGQSSYEQYF | TGTGCCTGGAGTGTAGGCGGGCAAAGCTCCTACGAGCAGTACTTC
TRBJ2-7 | once | TRBV21-1 | NA | CASSSPRERPPYEQYF | TGTGCCAGCAGCTCACCGAGAGAGCGCCCCCCCTACGAGCAGTACTTC
TRBJ2-5 | once | TRBV11-2 | TRBD2 | CASSPPLAGVETQYF | TGTGCCAGCAGCCCCCCGCTAGCGGGGGTAGAGACCCAGTACTTC
TRBJ2-1 | NA | TRBV18 | NA | CASSPTTGNEQFF | TGTGCCAGCTCACCAACGACTGGGAATGAGCAGTTCTTC
TRBJ1-2 | NA | TRBV3-1/TRBV3-2 | NA | CASSQAGREGGYTF | TGTGCCAGCAGCCAAGCGGGCAGGGAGGGTGGCTACACCTTC
TRBJ1-5 | NA | TRBV4-1 | TRBD1 | CASSQAHTGGGGWAQHF | TGCGCCAGCAGCCAAGCCCACACAGGGGGGGGCGGATGGGCCCAGCATTTT
TRBJ1-6 | NA | TRBV25-1 | NA | CASSESWAQYSPLHF | TGTGCCAGCAGTGAATCGTGGGCCCAATATTCACCCCTCCACTTT
TRBJ1-4 | NA | TRBV28 | TRBD1 | CASSLLGQPNEKLFF | TGTGCCAGCAGTTTGTTGGGACAGCCTAATGAAAAACTGTTTTTT
TRBJ2-7 | NA | TRBV5-4 | NA | CASSLVGPTYEQYF | TGTGCCAGCAGCTTGGTGGGGCCTACCTACGAGCAGTACTTC
TRBJ2-2 | NA | TRBV6-6 | NA | CASSYSVDRNTGELFF | TGTGCCAGCAGTTACTCGGTAGACAGGAACACCGGGGAGCTGTTTTTT
TRBJ1-2 | NA | TRBV6-2/TRBV6-3 | NA | CASSYSTINYGYTF | TGTGCCAGCAGTTACTCTACAATTAACTATGGCTACACCTTC
TRBJ1-1 | NA | TRBV29-1 | NA | CSVEEGRGLMNTEAFF | TGCAGCGTTGAAGAGGGACGGGGACTGATGAACACTGAAGCTTTCTTT
TRBJ2-3 | NA | TRBV19 | NA | CASSRPAGGGTDTQYF | TGTGCCAGTAGTAGGCCGGCTGGGGGCGGCACAGATACGCAGTATTTT
TRBJ2-7 | NA | TRBV7-2 | TRBD1 | CASSLRGRVYEQYF | TGTGCCAGCAGCTTGAGGGGGCGCGTCTACGAGCAGTACTTC
TRBJ2-3 | NA | TRBV6-1 | TRBD2 | CASSELGLAGGNTDTQYF | TGTGCCAGCAGTGAATTGGGACTAGCGGGGGGGAACACAGATACGCAGTATTTT
TRBJ2-5 | NA | TRBV19 | NA | CASSRAAPGQIIQETQYF | TGTGCCAGTAGTAGAGCGGCGCCAGGACAGATCATCCAAGAGACCCAGTACTTC
TRBJ1-2 | NA | TRBV12-3/TRBV12-4 | NA | CASSLGQYGYTF | TGTGCCAGCAGTTTAGGGCAGTATGGCTACACCTTC
TRBJ1-3 | NA | TRBV18 | NA | CASSPGHGGNTIYF | TGTGCCAGCTCACCAGGGCACGGTGGAAACACCATATATTTT
TRBJ1-2 | few | TRBV2 | TRBD1 | CASVRDRDYGYTF | TGTGCCAGCGTCCGGGACAGGGACTATGGCTACACCTTC
TRBJ2-3 | NA | TRBV6-6 | TRBD1 | CASSGSHRGLGTDTQYF | TGTGCCAGCAGTGGATCCCATAGGGGGCTCGGCACAGATACGCAGTATTTT
TRBJ2-4 | NA | TRBV25-1 | NA | CASSEGGGKNIQYF | TGTGCCAGCAGTGAAGGGGGAGGCAAAAACATTCAGTACTTC